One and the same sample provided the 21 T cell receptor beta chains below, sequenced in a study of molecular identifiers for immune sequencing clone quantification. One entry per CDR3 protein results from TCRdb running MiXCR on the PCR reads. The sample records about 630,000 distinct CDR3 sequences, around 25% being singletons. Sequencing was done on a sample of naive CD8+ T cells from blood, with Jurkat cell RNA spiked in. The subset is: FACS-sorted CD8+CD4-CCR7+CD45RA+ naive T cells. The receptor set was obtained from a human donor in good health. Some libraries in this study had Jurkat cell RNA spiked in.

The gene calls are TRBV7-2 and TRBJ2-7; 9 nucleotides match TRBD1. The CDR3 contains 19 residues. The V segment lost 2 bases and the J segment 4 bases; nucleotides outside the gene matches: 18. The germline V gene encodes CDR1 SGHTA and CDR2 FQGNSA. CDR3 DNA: TGTGCCAGCAGCTTACCCCTTGACAGGGGGGTCGATAGGACTTACGAGCAGTACTTC. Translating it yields CASSLPLDRGVDRTYEQYF.

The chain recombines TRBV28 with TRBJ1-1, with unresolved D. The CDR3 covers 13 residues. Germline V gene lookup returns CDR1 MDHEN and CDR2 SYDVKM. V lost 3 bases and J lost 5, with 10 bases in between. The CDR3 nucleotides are TGTGCCAGCAGTTTTAGGAAGGTTACTGAAGCTTTCTTT. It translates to CASSFRKVTEAFF.

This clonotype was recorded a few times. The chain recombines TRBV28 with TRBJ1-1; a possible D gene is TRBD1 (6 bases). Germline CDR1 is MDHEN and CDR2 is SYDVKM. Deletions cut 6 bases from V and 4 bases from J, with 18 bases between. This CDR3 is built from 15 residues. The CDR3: CASRDLRGGPTEAFF. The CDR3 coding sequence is TGTGCCAGCAGGGACCTGCGGGGGGGGCCCACTGAAGCTTTCTTT.

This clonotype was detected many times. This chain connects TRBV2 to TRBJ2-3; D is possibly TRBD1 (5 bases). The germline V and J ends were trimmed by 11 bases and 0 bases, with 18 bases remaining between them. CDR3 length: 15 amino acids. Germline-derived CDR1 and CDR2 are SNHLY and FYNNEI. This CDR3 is CAHGHPKGSTDTQYF. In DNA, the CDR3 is TGTGCCCATGGACACCCCAAGGGTAGCACAGATACGCAGTATTTT.

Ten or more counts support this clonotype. In nucleotides, the CDR3 is TGCGCCAGCAGCCAAGGCTGGCGGGGGGGCAATCAGCCCCAGCATTTT. Encoded protein: CASSQGWRGGNQPQHF. V usage is TRBV4-3 and J usage is TRBJ1-5, with D possibly TRBD1 on 5 matching bases. The CDR3 contains 16 residues. The V gene's germline CDR1 is LGHNA and CDR2 YSLEER. Trimming left V 1 base short and J 2 bases short, with 12 bases between.

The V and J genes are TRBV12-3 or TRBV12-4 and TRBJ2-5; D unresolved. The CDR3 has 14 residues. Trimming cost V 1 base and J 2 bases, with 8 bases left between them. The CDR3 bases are TGTGCCAGCAGTTTAGTTTGGGGACAAGAGACCCAGTACTTC. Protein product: CASSLVWGQETQYF.

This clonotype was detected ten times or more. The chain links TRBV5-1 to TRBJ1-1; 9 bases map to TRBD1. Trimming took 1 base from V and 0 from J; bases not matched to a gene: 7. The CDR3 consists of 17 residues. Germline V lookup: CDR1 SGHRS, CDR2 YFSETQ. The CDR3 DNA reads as TGCGCCAGCAGCTTGACTTACCGGGACAGGGTGAACACTGAAGCTTTCTTT. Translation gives CASSLTYRDRVNTEAFF.

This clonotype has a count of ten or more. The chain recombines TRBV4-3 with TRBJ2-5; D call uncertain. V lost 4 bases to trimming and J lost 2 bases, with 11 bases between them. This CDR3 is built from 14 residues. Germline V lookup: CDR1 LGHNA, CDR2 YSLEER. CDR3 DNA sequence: TGCGCCAGCAGCCCCGGAAGCTCGCAAGAGACCCAGTACTTC. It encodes CASSPGSSQETQYF.

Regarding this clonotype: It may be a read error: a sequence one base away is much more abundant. The CDR3, as DNA: TGTGCCAGCAGTTTAAGGGTGACAGGGGGCTACGAGCAGTGCTTC. Translated, it gives CASSLRVTGGYEQCF. This chain links TRBV28 with TRBJ2-7, with 10 bases fitting TRBD1. Germline values: CDR1 MDHEN, CDR2 SYDVKM. This CDR3 is 15 amino acids long.

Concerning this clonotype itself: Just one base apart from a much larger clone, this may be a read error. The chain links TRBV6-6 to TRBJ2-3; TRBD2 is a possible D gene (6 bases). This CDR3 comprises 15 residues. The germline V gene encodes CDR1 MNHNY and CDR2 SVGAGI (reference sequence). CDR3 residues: CARSPYGGVTDTQYF. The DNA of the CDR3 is TGTGCCCGCAGTCCCTACGGGGGAGTCACAGATACGCAGTATTTT.

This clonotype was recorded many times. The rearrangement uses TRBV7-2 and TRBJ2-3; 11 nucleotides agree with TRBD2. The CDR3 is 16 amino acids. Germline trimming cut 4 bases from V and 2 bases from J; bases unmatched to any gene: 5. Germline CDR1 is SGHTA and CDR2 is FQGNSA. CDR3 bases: TGTGCCAGCAGCTCGACTAGCGGGATCACCACAGATACGCAGTATTTT. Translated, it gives CASSSTSGITTDTQYF.

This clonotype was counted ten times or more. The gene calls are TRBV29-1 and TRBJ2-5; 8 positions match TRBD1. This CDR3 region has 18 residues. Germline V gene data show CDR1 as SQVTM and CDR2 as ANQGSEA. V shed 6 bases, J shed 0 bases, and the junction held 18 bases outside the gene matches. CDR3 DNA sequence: TGCAGCGTAGCTGGACAGGGCGTCCTCGGAAACTACCAAGAGACCCAGTACTTC. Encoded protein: CSVAGQGVLGNYQETQYF.

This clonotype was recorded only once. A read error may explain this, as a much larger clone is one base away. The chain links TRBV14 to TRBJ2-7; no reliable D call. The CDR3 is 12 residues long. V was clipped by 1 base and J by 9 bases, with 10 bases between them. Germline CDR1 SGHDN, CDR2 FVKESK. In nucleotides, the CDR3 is TGTGCCAGCAGCCAAGCCCGGCTACCGCAGTACTTC. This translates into CASSQARLPQYF. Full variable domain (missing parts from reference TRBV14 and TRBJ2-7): EAGVTQFPSHSVIEKGQTVTLRCDPISGHDNLYWYRRVMGKEIKFLLHFVKESKQDESGMPNNRFLAERTGGTYSTLKVQPAELEDSGVYFCASSQARLPQYFGPGTRLTVT.

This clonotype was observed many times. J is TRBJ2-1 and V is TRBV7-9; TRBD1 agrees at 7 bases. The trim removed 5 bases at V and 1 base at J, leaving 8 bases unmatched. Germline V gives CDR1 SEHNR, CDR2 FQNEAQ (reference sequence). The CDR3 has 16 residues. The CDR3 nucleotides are TGTGCCAGCAGCCCGAGGGACAGTGATTCCTACAATGAGCAGTTCTTC. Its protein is CASSPRDSDSYNEQFF.

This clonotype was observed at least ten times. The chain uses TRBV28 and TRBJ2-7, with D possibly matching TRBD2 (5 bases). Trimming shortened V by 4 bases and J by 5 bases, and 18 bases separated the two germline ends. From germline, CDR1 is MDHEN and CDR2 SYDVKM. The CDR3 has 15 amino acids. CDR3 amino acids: CASSSSDSGVDEQYF. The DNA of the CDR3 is TGTGCCAGCAGTTCCTCGGACTCCGGAGTGGACGAGCAGTACTTC.

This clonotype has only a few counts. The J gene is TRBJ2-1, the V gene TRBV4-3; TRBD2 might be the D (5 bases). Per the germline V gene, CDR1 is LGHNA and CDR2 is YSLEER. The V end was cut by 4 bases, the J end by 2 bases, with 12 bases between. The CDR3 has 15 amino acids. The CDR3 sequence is CASSPRGPPYNEQFF. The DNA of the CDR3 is TGCGCCAGCAGCCCGCGAGGGCCACCCTACAATGAGCAGTTCTTC.

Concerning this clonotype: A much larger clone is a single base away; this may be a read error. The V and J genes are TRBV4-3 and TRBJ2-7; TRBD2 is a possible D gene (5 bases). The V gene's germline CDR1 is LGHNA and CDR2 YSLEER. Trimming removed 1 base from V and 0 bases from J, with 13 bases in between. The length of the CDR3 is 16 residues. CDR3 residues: CASSQATDLSSYEQYF. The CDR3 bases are TGCGCCAGCAGCCAAGCGACGGACTTGAGCTCCTACGAGCAGTACTTC.

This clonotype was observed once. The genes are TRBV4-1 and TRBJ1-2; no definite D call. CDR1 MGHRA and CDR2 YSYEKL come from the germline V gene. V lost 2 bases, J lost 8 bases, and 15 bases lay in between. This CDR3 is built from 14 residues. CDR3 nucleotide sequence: TGCGCCAGCAGCCAAAAGGGATTGTACAGCGGCTACACCTTC. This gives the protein CASSQKGLYSGYTF.

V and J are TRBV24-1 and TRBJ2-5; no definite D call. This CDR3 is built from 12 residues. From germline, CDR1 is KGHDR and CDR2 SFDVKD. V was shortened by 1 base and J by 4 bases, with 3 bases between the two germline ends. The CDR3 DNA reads TGTGCCACCAGTGATTTCGGAGAGACCCAGTACTTC. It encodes CATSDFGETQYF.

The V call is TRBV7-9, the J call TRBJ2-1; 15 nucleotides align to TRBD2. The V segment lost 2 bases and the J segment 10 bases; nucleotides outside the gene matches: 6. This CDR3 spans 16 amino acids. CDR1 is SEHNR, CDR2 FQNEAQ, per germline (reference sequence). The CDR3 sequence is CASSLRTSGRGREQFF. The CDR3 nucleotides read TGTGCCAGCAGCTTAAGGACTAGCGGGAGGGGGCGGGAGCAGTTCTTC.

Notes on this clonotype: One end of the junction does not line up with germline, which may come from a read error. The CDR3 protein is CASSSSGTQNTEASF. CDR3 DNA sequence: TGTGCCAGCAGCTCCTCCGGGACTCAGAACACTGAAGCTTCCTTT. The chain recombines TRBV7-6 with TRBJ1-1, with TRBD1 as a possible D gene (5 bases). Germline V gene lookup returns CDR1 SGHVS and CDR2 FNYEAQ. The CDR3 totals 15 residues.